These T cell receptor beta chains were read from a single sample in a study of blood T cell repertoires in COVID-19. Clones were sequenced by immunoSEQ multiplex PCR, and TCRdb holds only the in-frame ones, with some missing. The table includes around 300,000 clones, roughly 90% detected once. Sequencing was performed on PBMCs or T cells enriched from blood (not recorded which). Receptors were obtained from a woman aged 30 to 39 who had recovered from COVID-19. The CDR3 runs from the conserved cysteine through the conserved F or W. The D gene is left open where the match is weak. Size is omitted from some rows. Given values are once, few, many or a class for expanded clones.

TRBD2	-	TRBJ2-1	TRBV24-1	CATSDLRLAGGWPYEQFF	TGTGCCACCAGTGATCTACGACTAGCGGGGGGTTGGCCGTATGAGCAGTTCTTC
-	-	TRBJ2-7	TRBV27	CASSLVAASYEQYF	TGTGCCAGCAGTTTAGTGGCCGCCTCCTACGAGCAGTACTTC
-	-	TRBJ2-5	TRBV19	CASSIDPTRETQYF	TGTGCCAGTAGTATCGATCCCACCAGGGAGACCCAGTACTTC
-	-	TRBJ2-7	TRBV6-4	CASSESTAGGPAYEQYF	TGTGCCAGCAGTGAATCAACCGCGGGTGGACCGGCCTACGAGCAGTACTTC
-	few	TRBJ1-1	TRBV28	CASSLSVRNTEAFF	TGTGCCAGCAGTTTATCGGTTAGGAACACTGAAGCTTTCTTT
-	few	TRBJ1-1	TRBV12-3/TRBV12-4	CASSLKGDTEAFF	TGTGCCAGCAGTTTAAAGGGGGACACTGAAGCTTTCTTT
TRBD1	-	TRBJ1-1	TRBV5-1	CASSDPRQGGTEAFF	TGCGCCAGCAGCGACCCGCGACAGGGTGGCACTGAAGCTTTCTTT
TRBD1	-	TRBJ1-2	TRBV6-5	CASRLTTGPGGYTF	TGTGCCAGCAGGTTGACGACAGGGCCGGGGGGCTACACCTTC
TRBD2	-	TRBJ2-2	TRBV10-3	CAISGTSRENTGELFF	TGTGCCATCAGTGGGACTAGTCGGGAGAACACCGGGGAGCTGTTTTTT
TRBD1	-	TRBJ1-4	TRBV28	CASIETGVEKLFF	TGTGCCAGCATCGAGACAGGGGTTGAAAAACTGTTTTTT
TRBD2	-	TRBJ2-3	TRBV24-1	CATSDLGRREREDTQYF	TGTGCCACCAGTGATTTGGGGCGGCGGGAGAGAGAAGATACGCAGTATTTT
TRBD1	-	TRBJ2-7	TRBV27	CASSLGTGTGRNEQYF	TGTGCCAGCAGTTTGGGAACCGGGACAGGGAGGAACGAGCAGTACTTC
TRBD2	-	TRBJ2-2	TRBV7-2	CASSLGLAGELFF	TGTGCCAGCAGCCTCGGACTAGCCGGGGAGCTGTTTTTT
TRBD1	-	TRBJ1-2	TRBV18	CASSRLAGGAPPANYGYTF	TGTGCCAGCTCCCGACTCGCAGGGGGCGCGCCCCCCGCTAACTATGGCTACACCTTC
-	-	TRBJ2-3	TRBV4-1	CASSQGASVTDTQYF	TGCGCCAGCAGCCAAGGGGCTAGCGTCACAGATACGCAGTATTTT
TRBD1	-	TRBJ2-1	TRBV4-3	CASSQGQYNEQFF	TGCGCCAGCAGCCAGGGACAGTACAATGAGCAGTTCTTC
TRBD2	-	TRBJ2-3	TRBV28	CASSIAGGPTDTQYF	TGTGCCAGCAGCATAGCGGGAGGCCCCACAGATACGCAGTATTTT
TRBD2	-	TRBJ2-7	TRBV28	CASSQRTSGSDEQYF	TGTGCCAGCAGCCAAAGGACTAGCGGGAGTGACGAGCAGTACTTC
-	-	TRBJ2-7	TRBV19	CASSIAPGGYRKPFYEQYF	TGTGCCAGTAGTATAGCCCCGGGTGGGTACAGGAAACCTTTCTACGAGCAGTACTTC
-	-	TRBJ1-5	TRBV6-1	CASSEGESVQPQHF	TGTGCCAGCAGTGAAGGGGAGTCGGTTCAGCCCCAGCATTTT
TRBD2	once	TRBJ2-7	TRBV7-6	CASSGTSGVFSNSYEQYF	TGTGCCAGCAGCGGGACTAGCGGGGTATTCTCCAACTCCTACGAGCAGTACTTC
-	few	TRBJ1-1	TRBV21-1	CASSVTGQINTEAFF	TGTGCCAGCAGCGTAACGGGACAGATCAACACTGAAGCTTTCTTT
TRBD1	-	TRBJ1-2	TRBV4-1	CASSQDLGAGGDYGYTF	TGCGCCAGCAGCCAAGATCTAGGGGCAGGGGGCGACTATGGCTACACCTTC
-	-	TRBJ1-2	TRBV11-2	CASSLAEDYGYTF	TGTGCCAGCAGCTTAGCGGAGGACTATGGCTACACCTTC
-	-	TRBJ2-7	TRBV28	CASSLRGLQYF	TGTGCCAGCAGTTTACGCGGCCTCCAGTACTTC
-	-	TRBJ1-1	TRBV6-5	CASSLQPLNTEAFF	TGTGCCAGCAGTTTACAGCCGTTGAACACTGAAGCTTTCTTT
-	-	TRBJ1-1	TRBV27	CASSFLGRGRSPNGTTEAFF	TGTGCCAGCAGTTTTCTCGGAAGGGGAAGAAGCCCCAACGGTACCACTGAAGCTTTCTTT
-	-	TRBJ1-1	TRBV5-5	CASSLVTGNTEAFF	TGTGCCAGCAGCTTAGTGACGGGGAACACTGAAGCTTTCTTT
-	-	TRBJ2-1	TRBV2	CASSLGGASSYNEQFF	TGTGCCAGCAGTCTCGGCGGGGCGAGCTCCTACAATGAGCAGTTCTTC
TRBD2	-	TRBJ2-2	TRBV11-3	CASSNSGTNTGELFF	TGTGCCAGCAGCAATAGCGGGACAAACACCGGGGAGCTGTTTTTT
TRBD2	-	TRBJ2-1	TRBV19	CASSIGLGAGGPRWEQFF	TGTGCCAGTAGTATAGGGCTTGGAGCGGGAGGGCCACGGTGGGAGCAGTTCTTC
TRBD1	-	TRBJ2-7	TRBV11-2	CASRSPRGRRYEQYF	TGTGCCAGCAGATCACCCAGGGGGCGAAGGTACGAGCAGTACTTC
TRBD2	-	TRBJ2-5	TRBV9	CASSVDAGAQETQYF	TGTGCCAGCAGCGTAGATGCGGGAGCACAAGAGACCCAGTACTTC
TRBD1	-	TRBJ2-1	TRBV20-1	CSASFTLGQGSSYNEQFF	TGCAGTGCTAGTTTTACCCTGGGACAGGGTAGCTCCTACAATGAGCAGTTCTTC
TRBD1	-	TRBJ1-4	TRBV19	CASRSTGVGNEKLFF	TGTGCCAGTAGGTCAACAGGGGTAGGTAATGAAAAACTGTTTTTT
TRBD1	-	TRBJ1-2	TRBV30	CAWSTTGDYGYTF	TGTGCCTGGAGTACCACAGGGGACTATGGCTACACCTTC
-	-	TRBJ1-1	TRBV28	CASSSGVKAFF	TGTGCCAGCAGTTCCGGGGTGAAAGCTTTCTTT
-	few	TRBJ2-5	TRBV6-1	CASSESQVKETQYF	TGTGCCAGCAGTGAGAGTCAGGTTAAAGAGACCCAGTACTTC
TRBD1	-	TRBJ1-2	TRBV5-6	CASSLRVSQGYGYTF	TGTGCCAGCAGCCTTCGCGTATCACAGGGGTATGGCTACACCTTC
TRBD1	-	TRBJ1-4	TRBV4-2	CASSQGLRQGVEKLFF	TGTGCCAGCAGCCAGGGCCTTAGACAGGGAGTTGAAAAACTGTTTTTT
-	once	TRBJ1-4	TRBV2	CASKETANEKLFF	TGTGCCAGCAAGGAGACAGCGAATGAAAAACTGTTTTTT
TRBD1	-	TRBJ2-7	TRBV15	CATSRGDSLPYEQYF	TGTGCCACCAGCAGAGGGGACAGCCTCCCCTACGAGCAGTACTTC
TRBD1	-	TRBJ2-7	TRBV7-9	CASSGYRDSSYEQYF	TGTGCCAGCAGCGGGTACCGGGACAGCTCCTACGAGCAGTACTTC
TRBD1	-	TRBJ2-2	TRBV3-1/TRBV3-2	CASSRRDRETGELFF	TGTGCCAGCAGCCGCAGGGACAGGGAGACCGGGGAGCTGTTTTTT
TRBD1	-	TRBJ2-7	TRBV5-1	CASSFQQGAGYEQYF	TGCGCCAGCAGCTTTCAACAGGGGGCGGGTTACGAGCAGTACTTC
-	-	TRBJ2-2	TRBV7-3	CASSLKGQGTNTGELFF	TGTGCCAGCAGCTTAAAGGGGCAGGGAACGAACACCGGGGAGCTGTTTTTT
-	-	TRBJ1-5	TRBV10-3	CAISESGGGAHQPQHF	TGTGCCATCAGTGAGTCGGGCGGGGGGGCTCATCAGCCCCAGCATTTT
-	-	TRBJ1-6	TRBV27	CASSLEGSYNSPLHF	TGTGCCAGCAGTTTAGAGGGCTCCTATAATTCACCCCTCCACTTT
TRBD2	-	TRBJ2-3	TRBV11-3	CASTSFGGSYPDTQYF	TGTGCCAGCACCTCCTTCGGCGGGAGTTACCCAGATACGCAGTATTTT
TRBD1	-	TRBJ1-2	TRBV5-4	CASSFHPVTGGGYTF	TGTGCCAGCAGCTTCCACCCAGTGACAGGGGGCGGCTACACCTTC
-	few	TRBJ1-2	TRBV7-2	CASSLAAGGGYTF	TGTGCCAGCAGCTTAGCGGCCGGGGGTGGCTACACCTTC
-	-	TRBJ1-2	TRBV19	CASSIDLEEGYTF	TGTGCCAGTAGTATAGATCTCGAGGAAGGCTACACCTTC
-	-	TRBJ2-3	TRBV7-2	CASSRGGALTDTQYF	TGTGCCAGCAGCAGAGGGGGAGCGCTCACAGATACGCAGTATTTT
-	-	TRBJ2-5	TRBV2	CASGKSGLGETQYF	TGTGCCAGCGGGAAATCAGGGCTTGGGGAGACCCAGTACTTC
-	-	TRBJ1-6	TRBV27	CASSLSDRGLRNSPLHF	TGTGCCAGCAGTTTATCCGATAGGGGGTTGCGGAATTCACCCCTCCACTTT